The rows below give T cell receptor beta chains drawn from one sample of a study of vaccination effects on CD4 cells after COVID-19. No antigen has been identified for these receptors. Assay used: immunoSEQ multiplex PCR; TCRdb lists only in-frame clones, some missing. The sample includes some 70,000 clones, about four fifths of them seen just once. This specimen was CD4+ T cells from PBMCs cultured with SARS-CoV-2 spike peptides, taken before COVID-19 vaccination. The source is a human donor who received a COVID-19 vaccine. CDR3s include the opening cysteine and the closing phenylalanine or tryptophan. The order of the fields is J gene, D gene, V gene, clone size, CDR3 length, CDR3 protein, CDR3 DNA. The D gene is left open where the match is weak. Not all rows give a size; the values are once, few, many and, for expanded clones, a class.

j_call: TRBJ2-5
d_call: TRBD2
v_call: TRBV6-2/TRBV6-3
clone_size: .
cdr3_length: 15
cdr3_aa: CASSYSTSGGETQYF
cdr3_nt: TGTGCCAGCAGTTACTCGACCAGCGGGGGAGAGACCCAGTACTTC

j_call: TRBJ1-5
d_call: TRBD1
v_call: TRBV24-1
clone_size: .
cdr3_length: 14
cdr3_aa: CATSGTGRNQPQHF
cdr3_nt: TGTGCCACCAGTGGGACAGGGCGCAATCAGCCCCAGCATTTT

j_call: TRBJ2-5
d_call: .
v_call: TRBV4-1
clone_size: once
cdr3_length: 15
cdr3_aa: CASSQVTQPGETQYF
cdr3_nt: TGCGCCAGCAGCCAAGTTACGCAACCCGGCGAGACCCAGTACTTC

j_call: TRBJ2-3
d_call: .
v_call: TRBV3-1/TRBV3-2
clone_size: once
cdr3_length: 15
cdr3_aa: CASSQRGERTDTQYF
cdr3_nt: TGTGCCAGCAGCCAGAGGGGGGAGCGCACAGATACGCAGTATTTT

j_call: TRBJ1-4
d_call: .
v_call: TRBV6-5
clone_size: .
cdr3_length: 15
cdr3_aa: CASSYSGLLNEKLFF
cdr3_nt: TGTGCCAGCAGTTACTCAGGGCTACTTAATGAAAAACTGTTTTTT

j_call: TRBJ1-2
d_call: .
v_call: TRBV18
clone_size: .
cdr3_length: 12
cdr3_aa: CASSPVGYGYTF
cdr3_nt: TGTGCCAGCTCCCCCGTCGGGTATGGCTACACCTTC

j_call: TRBJ2-2
d_call: .
v_call: TRBV7-8
clone_size: .
cdr3_length: 16
cdr3_aa: CASSLVPGRGTGELFF
cdr3_nt: TGTGCCAGCAGCTTAGTTCCAGGGAGGGGGACCGGGGAGCTGTTTTTT

j_call: TRBJ2-1
d_call: TRBD2
v_call: TRBV19
clone_size: once
cdr3_length: 17
cdr3_aa: CASSIPTGFGLADEQFF
cdr3_nt: TGTGCCAGTAGTATCCCGACAGGGTTTGGACTAGCGGACGAGCAGTTCTTC

j_call: TRBJ2-1
d_call: TRBD1
v_call: TRBV4-1
clone_size: .
cdr3_length: 15
cdr3_aa: CASSQDRQGYNEQFF
cdr3_nt: TGCGCCAGCAGCCAAGATCGACAGGGGTACAATGAGCAGTTCTTC

j_call: TRBJ1-2
d_call: .
v_call: TRBV11-2
clone_size: .
cdr3_length: 14
cdr3_aa: CASSRGHSNYGYTF
cdr3_nt: TGTGCCAGCAGCCGAGGTCATTCCAACTATGGCTACACCTTC

j_call: TRBJ2-5
d_call: .
v_call: TRBV9
clone_size: .
cdr3_length: 13
cdr3_aa: CASSVEGVGAQYF
cdr3_nt: TGTGCCAGCAGCGTAGAGGGAGTGGGGGCCCAGTACTTC

j_call: TRBJ1-2
d_call: TRBD1
v_call: TRBV20-1
clone_size: large
cdr3_length: 13
cdr3_aa: CSASGTGSRGYTF
cdr3_nt: TGCAGTGCTAGTGGGACAGGGAGTCGAGGCTACACCTTC

j_call: TRBJ2-3
d_call: .
v_call: TRBV19
clone_size: .
cdr3_length: 13
cdr3_aa: CASRDRPTDTQYF
cdr3_nt: TGTGCCAGTAGGGACAGACCCACAGATACGCAGTATTTT

j_call: TRBJ1-1
d_call: .
v_call: TRBV5-1
clone_size: .
cdr3_length: 15
cdr3_aa: CASSSTTQGSEKAFF
cdr3_nt: TGCGCCAGCAGCTCCACTACCCAGGGATCAGAGAAAGCTTTCTTT

j_call: TRBJ1-5
d_call: .
v_call: TRBV28
clone_size: .
cdr3_length: 15
cdr3_aa: CASSLGGFRNQPQHF
cdr3_nt: TGTGCCAGCAGTTTAGGAGGGTTCAGGAATCAGCCCCAGCATTTT

j_call: TRBJ1-4
d_call: .
v_call: TRBV5-8
clone_size: once
cdr3_length: 13
cdr3_aa: CASSLQVNEKLFF
cdr3_nt: TGTGCCAGCAGCCTACAGGTTAATGAAAAACTGTTTTTT

j_call: TRBJ2-5
d_call: .
v_call: TRBV18
clone_size: .
cdr3_length: 13
cdr3_aa: CASSPGVGETQYF
cdr3_nt: TGTGCCAGCTCACCAGGGGTAGGGGAGACCCAGTACTTC

j_call: TRBJ1-5
d_call: .
v_call: TRBV2
clone_size: .
cdr3_length: 14
cdr3_aa: CASSAGGERQPQHF
cdr3_nt: TGTGCCAGCAGTGCGGGAGGTGAGAGGCAGCCCCAGCATTTT

j_call: TRBJ2-3
d_call: .
v_call: TRBV10-3
clone_size: .
cdr3_length: 17
cdr3_aa: CAISESISSPATDTQYF
cdr3_nt: TGTGCCATCAGTGAGTCGATCAGCAGCCCGGCTACAGATACGCAGTATTTT

j_call: TRBJ2-5
d_call: TRBD2
v_call: TRBV7-8
clone_size: .
cdr3_length: 16
cdr3_aa: CASSLGFAGAQETQYF
cdr3_nt: TGTGCCAGCAGCTTAGGATTCGCGGGAGCGCAAGAGACCCAGTACTTC

j_call: TRBJ1-2
d_call: .
v_call: TRBV28
clone_size: .
cdr3_length: 14
cdr3_aa: CASSFGGSNYGYTF
cdr3_nt: TGTGCCAGCAGTTTCGGGGGATCTAACTATGGCTACACCTTC

j_call: TRBJ1-2
d_call: TRBD1
v_call: TRBV15
clone_size: .
cdr3_length: 16
cdr3_aa: CATSGFRDRGIYGYTF
cdr3_nt: TGTGCCACCAGCGGGTTCCGGGACAGGGGGATCTATGGCTACACCTTC

j_call: TRBJ2-2
d_call: .
v_call: TRBV11-2
clone_size: .
cdr3_length: 14
cdr3_aa: CASSLGRAAGELFF
cdr3_nt: TGTGCCAGCAGCTTAGGGCGTGCAGCCGGGGAGCTGTTTTTT

j_call: TRBJ2-2
d_call: .
v_call: TRBV28
clone_size: .
cdr3_length: 16
cdr3_aa: CASSLRTLREPGELFF
cdr3_nt: TGTGCCAGCAGTTTACGTACTCTCAGGGAGCCCGGGGAGCTGTTTTTT

j_call: TRBJ2-1
d_call: TRBD2
v_call: TRBV14
clone_size: .
cdr3_length: 12
cdr3_aa: CASSRGLAGQFF
cdr3_nt: TGTGCCAGCAGCCGAGGACTAGCGGGGCAGTTCTTC

j_call: TRBJ2-3
d_call: .
v_call: TRBV5-1
clone_size: .
cdr3_length: 16
cdr3_aa: CASSLSLTASTDTQYF
cdr3_nt: TGCGCCAGCAGCTTGTCTCTGACCGCTAGCACAGATACGCAGTATTTT

j_call: TRBJ2-1
d_call: .
v_call: TRBV7-9
clone_size: .
cdr3_length: 16
cdr3_aa: CASSPLGGRTYNEQFF
cdr3_nt: TGTGCCAGCAGCCCACTTGGGGGCCGGACCTACAATGAGCAGTTCTTC

j_call: TRBJ2-1
d_call: TRBD1
v_call: TRBV30
clone_size: .
cdr3_length: 15
cdr3_aa: CAWSMDRVNNDEQFF
cdr3_nt: TGTGCCTGGAGTATGGACAGGGTTAATAATGATGAGCAGTTCTTC

j_call: TRBJ2-1
d_call: TRBD2
v_call: TRBV5-1
clone_size: once
cdr3_length: 14
cdr3_aa: CASSLALATPEQFF
cdr3_nt: TGCGCCAGCAGCTTGGCACTAGCGACCCCCGAGCAGTTCTTC

j_call: TRBJ2-1
d_call: .
v_call: TRBV5-1
clone_size: .
cdr3_length: 16
cdr3_aa: CASSLAGFSSYNEQFF
cdr3_nt: TGCGCCAGCAGCTTGGCCGGGTTTAGCTCCTACAATGAGCAGTTCTTC

j_call: TRBJ2-5
d_call: TRBD1
v_call: TRBV5-1
clone_size: .
cdr3_length: 14
cdr3_aa: CASSGQGEGETQYF
cdr3_nt: TGCGCCAGCTCCGGACAGGGAGAAGGAGAGACCCAGTACTTC

j_call: TRBJ2-5
d_call: .
v_call: TRBV2
clone_size: .
cdr3_length: 13
cdr3_aa: CASNEFYQETQYF
cdr3_nt: TGTGCCAGCAATGAATTTTACCAAGAGACCCAGTACTTC

j_call: TRBJ2-1
d_call: .
v_call: TRBV19
clone_size: few
cdr3_length: 15
cdr3_aa: CASTLRLSSYNEQFF
cdr3_nt: TGTGCCAGTACCCTTCGCCTCTCCTCCTACAATGAGCAGTTCTTC

j_call: TRBJ2-3
d_call: .
v_call: TRBV6-2/TRBV6-3
clone_size: .
cdr3_length: 11
cdr3_aa: CASSKLDTQYF
cdr3_nt: TGTGCCAGCAGTAAACTAGATACGCAGTATTTT

j_call: TRBJ1-5
d_call: .
v_call: TRBV7-2
clone_size: .
cdr3_length: 14
cdr3_aa: CASTSVYSNQPQHF
cdr3_nt: TGTGCCAGCACCTCCGTCTATAGCAATCAGCCCCAGCATTTT

j_call: TRBJ1-3
d_call: TRBD1
v_call: TRBV9
clone_size: .
cdr3_length: 15
cdr3_aa: CASSAGDRAGNTIYF
cdr3_nt: TGTGCCAGCAGCGCGGGGGACAGGGCTGGAAACACCATATATTTT

j_call: TRBJ2-5
d_call: .
v_call: TRBV29-1
clone_size: .
cdr3_length: 10
cdr3_aa: CSVGTETQYF
cdr3_nt: TGCAGCGTTGGGACAGAGACCCAGTACTTC

j_call: TRBJ2-5
d_call: .
v_call: TRBV21-1
clone_size: .
cdr3_length: 15
cdr3_aa: CASSKGTADQETQYF
cdr3_nt: TGTGCCAGCAGCAAAGGGACAGCAGACCAAGAGACCCAGTACTTC

j_call: TRBJ1-1
d_call: .
v_call: TRBV6-5
clone_size: .
cdr3_length: 15
cdr3_aa: CASSRLTRGGTEAFF
cdr3_nt: TGTGCCAGCAGTCGCCTTACCAGGGGAGGCACTGAAGCTTTCTTT

j_call: TRBJ2-4
d_call: .
v_call: TRBV3-1/TRBV3-2
clone_size: few
cdr3_length: 15
cdr3_aa: CASRGGGASKNIQYF
cdr3_nt: TGTGCCAGCAGAGGAGGGGGCGCGTCCAAAAACATTCAGTACTTC

j_call: TRBJ1-2
d_call: TRBD1
v_call: TRBV28
clone_size: .
cdr3_length: 13
cdr3_aa: CASDRTGVYGYTF
cdr3_nt: TGTGCCAGCGATAGGACAGGGGTCTATGGCTACACCTTC

j_call: TRBJ2-1
d_call: TRBD2
v_call: TRBV7-8
clone_size: .
cdr3_length: 13
cdr3_aa: CASNPGGRDEQFF
cdr3_nt: TGTGCCAGCAACCCGGGGGGTAGGGATGAGCAGTTCTTC

j_call: TRBJ2-1
d_call: TRBD1
v_call: TRBV6-5
clone_size: .
cdr3_length: 13
cdr3_aa: CASSVDRVNEQFF
cdr3_nt: TGTGCCAGCAGCGTGGACAGGGTCAATGAGCAGTTCTTC

j_call: TRBJ2-2
d_call: .
v_call: TRBV24-1
clone_size: .
cdr3_length: 12
cdr3_aa: CATSTGAGELFF
cdr3_nt: TGTGCCACCAGCACCGGCGCCGGGGAGCTGTTTTTT

j_call: TRBJ1-2
d_call: TRBD1
v_call: TRBV6-6
clone_size: .
cdr3_length: 16
cdr3_aa: CASSYSGEGALRGYTF
cdr3_nt: TGTGCCAGCAGTTACTCCGGTGAGGGGGCGCTCCGAGGCTACACCTTC

j_call: TRBJ1-4
d_call: .
v_call: TRBV18
clone_size: few
cdr3_length: 14
cdr3_aa: CASSPGGEREKLFF
cdr3_nt: TGTGCCAGCTCACCTGGGGGCGAGCGAGAAAAACTGTTTTTT

j_call: TRBJ1-2
d_call: TRBD1
v_call: TRBV19
clone_size: many
cdr3_length: 14
cdr3_aa: CASSQGAPLYGYTF
cdr3_nt: TGTGCCAGTAGTCAGGGGGCACCTCTCTATGGCTACACCTTC

j_call: TRBJ1-1
d_call: .
v_call: TRBV2
clone_size: few
cdr3_length: 14
cdr3_aa: CASSQQVVNTEAFF
cdr3_nt: TGTGCCAGCAGTCAACAGGTCGTGAACACTGAAGCTTTCTTT

j_call: TRBJ1-2
d_call: .
v_call: TRBV28
clone_size: .
cdr3_length: 13
cdr3_aa: CASSSLDSYGYTF
cdr3_nt: TGTGCCAGCAGTTCCCTGGACAGCTATGGCTACACCTTC

j_call: TRBJ1-5
d_call: TRBD1
v_call: TRBV11-2
clone_size: once
cdr3_length: 17
cdr3_aa: CASSPYPGTGANQPQHF
cdr3_nt: TGTGCCAGCAGCCCATACCCCGGGACAGGGGCAAATCAGCCCCAGCATTTT

j_call: TRBJ2-6
d_call: .
v_call: TRBV5-3
clone_size: .
cdr3_length: 10
cdr3_aa: CARGANVLTF
cdr3_nt: TGTGCCAGAGGGGCCAACGTCCTGACTTTC

j_call: TRBJ1-6
d_call: .
v_call: TRBV12-3/TRBV12-4
clone_size: .
cdr3_length: 12
cdr3_aa: CASRGGDSPLHF
cdr3_nt: TGTGCCAGCAGGGGGGGGGACTCACCCCTCCACTTT

j_call: TRBJ2-1
d_call: TRBD2
v_call: TRBV24-1
clone_size: .
cdr3_length: 15
cdr3_aa: CATSDLAGGDNEQFF
cdr3_nt: TGTGCCACCAGTGATCTAGCGGGGGGTGACAATGAGCAGTTCTTC

j_call: TRBJ1-2
d_call: TRBD1
v_call: TRBV27
clone_size: .
cdr3_length: 14
cdr3_aa: CASSSSDRVYGYTF
cdr3_nt: TGTGCCAGCAGTTCCTCGGACAGGGTCTATGGCTACACCTTC